Presented here are 14 T cell receptor beta chains from one specimen sequenced in a study of shared clonotypes between healthy human individuals. Measured with immunoSEQ multiplex PCR; TCRdb has only the in-frame clones, and not every one. The sample has about a million clones, approximately 75% seen once; the top ten hold about 0.89%. Sequencing input: memory CD4+ T cells from PBMCs. Subset in this sample: CD45RA-negative fraction. These receptors all come from a man aged 18 to 30 in good health. Some clones in this sample may be carry-over from other donors' samples.

The rearrangement joins TRBV19 to TRBJ2-7; tentatively, D is TRBD1 (6 bases). Germline CDR1 LNHDA, CDR2 SQIVND (reference sequence). Trimming pared 1 base from V and 1 base from J, leaving 8 bases between. This CDR3 region has 14 residues. CDR3 residues: CASSIGGQSYEQYF. Written as DNA, the CDR3 is TGTGCCAGTAGTATAGGAGGACAGTCCTACGAGCAGTACTTC.

This chain connects TRBV11-1 to TRBJ2-7; 7 nucleotides match TRBD1. Germline V lookup: CDR1 SGHAT, CDR2 FQDESV (reference sequence). The CDR3 spans 16 residues. Losses at the gene ends were 5 bases for V and 0 bases for J; bases not matched to a gene: 10. CDR3 sequence reads: CASSRYPGTASYEQYF. The CDR3 bases are TGTGCCAGCAGCCGATACCCAGGGACAGCCTCCTACGAGCAGTACTTC.

DNA for the CDR3: TGTGCCAGTAGTATTGGTGCTCGGCGCGATCAGCCCCAGCATTTT. Protein sequence: CASSIGARRDQPQHF. The gene calls are TRBV19 and TRBJ1-5; no reliable D call. Germline assignment: CDR1 LNHDA and CDR2 SQIVND (reference sequence). Trimming shortened V by 3 bases and J by 5 bases, and 14 bases separated the two germline ends. The CDR3 runs 15 residues.

J is TRBJ1-4 and V is TRBV2, with 8 positions matching TRBD1. J gave up 5 bases and V 4 bases, and 6 bases lay outside the gene matches. Germline lookup yields CDR1 SNHLY and CDR2 FYNNEI. CDR3 length: 15 amino acids. CDR3 loop: CASSVEDRDNEKLFF. The CDR3 DNA reads TGTGCCAGCAGTGTTGAGGACAGGGACAATGAAAAACTGTTTTTT.

Concerning this clone itself: Other DNA sequences within the sample encode an identical CDR3. The chain carries TRBV30 and TRBJ2-2; 8 bases match TRBD2. The CDR3 contains 16 residues. Germline CDR1 and CDR2: GTSNPN and SVGIG (reference sequence). Trimming removed 2 bases from V and 3 bases from J; junction bases left unmatched: 8. In nucleotides, the CDR3 is TGTGCCTGGAGTTTAGGCACTAGCGGTCACACCGGGGAGCTGTTTTTT. Translation gives CAWSLGTSGHTGELFF.

This clone was seen just once. DNA of the CDR3: TGTGCCAGCAGCTCCTCGAGGGTAGCGAGCTACAATGAGCAGTTCTTC. It is translated as CASSSSRVASYNEQFF. The chain links TRBV7-9 to TRBJ2-1; D possibly corresponds to TRBD2 (5 bases). The germline V and J ends were trimmed by 4 bases and 3 bases, with 16 bases remaining between them. The CDR3 length is 16 residues. CDR1 and CDR2 from the germline V gene are SEHNR and FQNEAQ (reference sequence). The full variable domain, rest sourced from reference TRBV7-9 and TRBJ2-1, is DTGVSQNPRHKITKRGQNVTFRCDPISEHNRLYWYRQTLGQGPEFLTYFQNEAQLEKSRLLSDRFSAERPKGSFSTLEIQRTEQGDSAMYLCASSSSRVASYNEQFFGPGTRLTVL.

This rearrangement joins TRBV18 to TRBJ1-1; 7 nucleotides match TRBD1. After removal of 6 bases from V and 5 bases from J, the junction contained 9 bases not matched to a gene. Germline CDR1 KGHSH, CDR2 LQKENI. The CDR3 spans 14 residues. The DNA for the CDR3 is TGTGCCAGCTCGCACGACAGGGTCGGAACTGAAGCTTTCTTT. This encodes CASSHDRVGTEAFF.

This clone was picked up one time. The genes are TRBV7-2 and TRBJ2-2, with no clear D. The V and J ends lost 5 bases and 6 bases respectively, with 19 bases between them. Germline V gene lookup returns CDR1 SGHTA and CDR2 FQGNSA. The CDR3 length is 16 residues. The CDR3 reads CASSQVFAEHAGELFF. The CDR3 DNA follows: TGTGCCAGCAGCCAAGTGTTCGCGGAACACGCCGGGGAGCTGTTTTTT.

To note about this clone: The same CDR3 is also encoded by other DNA sequences in this sample. The chain links TRBV9 to TRBJ2-1; D is undetermined. V was clipped by 4 bases and J by 7 bases, with 12 bases between them. Germline values: CDR1 SGDLS, CDR2 YYNGEE. The CDR3 has 13 amino acids. Written as DNA, the CDR3 is TGTGCCAGCAGCCCGGACGGATATAATGAGCAGTTCTTC. Its protein is CASSPDGYNEQFF. The variable domain in full, completed from reference TRBV9 and TRBJ2-1, reads DSGVTQTPKHLITATGQRVTLRCSPRSGDLSVYWYQQSLDQGLQFLIQYYNGEERAKGNILERFSAQQFPDLHSELNLSSLELGDSALYFCASSPDGYNEQFFGPGTRLTVL.

This clone was observed a single time. The rearrangement links TRBV15 to TRBJ2-5; 7 bases line up with TRBD2. After removal of 5 bases from V and 7 bases from J, the junction contained 10 bases not matched to a gene. Per germline, CDR1 LNHNV and CDR2 YYDKDF (reference sequence). The CDR3 contains 14 residues. In nucleotides, the CDR3 is TGTGCCACCAGCGGGGAGGGCCAGTTGTGGACCCAGTACTTC. This encodes CATSGEGQLWTQYF.

This clone was seen a single time. Different DNA sequences within this sample yield the same CDR3. The rearrangement links TRBV7-3 to TRBJ2-1; TRBD2 aligns across 11 bases. The CDR3 totals 14 residues. In germline, CDR1 is SGHTA, CDR2 FQGTGA. Unmatched junction bases numbered 2, after V lost 4 bases and J lost 6 bases. The CDR3 DNA is TGTGCCAGCAGCTCTACTAGCGGGAGCAATGAGCAGTTCTTC. It is translated as CASSSTSGSNEQFF.

The V call is TRBV27, the J call TRBJ1-1; D gene uncertain. CDR1 is MNHEY and CDR2 is SMNVEV in the germline V gene (reference sequence). V was shortened by 6 bases and J by 6 bases, with 17 bases between the two germline ends. The CDR3 loop spans 14 amino acids. CDR3 region: CASSYEGQLAEAFF. The DNA for the CDR3 is TGTGCCAGCAGCTATGAAGGCCAGCTGGCTGAAGCTTTCTTT.

Only one count was recorded for this clone. The chain employs TRBV5-1 and TRBJ1-4; D might be TRBD1 (5 bases). This CDR3 comprises 16 residues. Germline CDR1 is SGHRS and CDR2 is YFSETQ. Trimming removed 0 bases at V and 0 bases at J, with 9 bases between. The CDR3 is CASSLVSGATNEKLFF. The CDR3 nucleotides are TGCGCCAGCAGCTTGGTGTCGGGGGCAACTAATGAAAAACTGTTTTTT.

The V call is TRBV7-2, the J call TRBJ2-2, with a possible D match to TRBD1 (5 bases). Looked up from germline, CDR1 is SGHTA and CDR2 is FQGNSA. Trimming cost V 5 bases and J 0 bases, with 13 bases left between them. The CDR3 has 16 amino acids. The CDR3 sequence is CASSPLGQTNTGELFF. The CDR3 DNA is TGTGCCAGCAGCCCACTGGGGCAGACGAACACCGGGGAGCTGTTTTTT.